Listed below are T cell receptor beta chains from one sample, sequenced in a study of a mutant IDH1 vaccine in newly diagnosed glioma. Clones were read by immunoSEQ multiplex PCR, and TCRdb kept only the in-frame ones, dropping some. The sample holds tens of thousands of clones, 70% to 90% seen once. The sequences come from PBMCs, collected from a glioma patient treated with radiotherapy, temozolomide or both. The receptors originated from a man aged 18 to 29 with glioma. Each CDR3 is given with its conserved first and last residue.

TRBJ1-1,TRBV29-1,CSVDHREINTEAFF
TRBJ1-1,TRBV5-6,CASSLPGLGNTEAFF
TRBJ2-7,TRBV25-1,CASSDAGKQDEQYF
TRBJ1-6,TRBV7-3,CASSEGRDRKNSPLHF
TRBJ2-3,TRBV27,CASSLSMAGTDTQYF
TRBJ2-6,TRBV4-3,CASSPIGTTGANVLTF
TRBJ1-3,TRBV6-5,CASSYSKGAGNTIYF
TRBJ1-1,TRBV5-1,CASSGPSNTEAFF
TRBJ1-2,TRBV18,CASSPPGRYYGYTF
TRBJ1-5,TRBV27,CASSTGQGLGNQPQHF
TRBJ1-1,TRBV5-4,CASSLATGRMNTEAFF
TRBJ1-4,TRBV7-2,CASSSEGRTNEKLFF
TRBJ1-1,TRBV2,CASSEARRNTEAFF
TRBJ2-3,TRBV7-6,CASSLATGGTDTQYF
TRBJ1-2,TRBV29-1,CSVEGYGYTF
TRBJ1-1,TRBV7-9,CASGRNTEAFF
TRBJ1-1,TRBV9,CASSVGEVNTEAFF
TRBJ1-4,TRBV2,CASRGQGLPNEKLFF
TRBJ1-5,TRBV30,CAWSRSQPQGIWDQPQHF
TRBJ1-2,TRBV6-5,CASSYGLGGRDYGYTF
TRBJ1-2,TRBV19,CASSTPQGYGYTF
TRBJ2-7,TRBV2,CASSPLAAYEQYF
TRBJ1-2,TRBV30,CAWSMSSYGYTF
TRBJ2-5,TRBV9,CASSLGLRETQYF
TRBJ2-3,TRBV7-9,CASSSLAGGPDTQYF
TRBJ1-2,TRBV14,CASSQEGQGYGYTF
TRBJ1-2,TRBV6-6,CASSRQGYGYTF
TRBJ2-1,TRBV4-3,CASSRQGWDSLYNEQFF
TRBJ2-3,TRBV18,CASSLQGGMQYF
TRBJ1-2,TRBV7-9,CASSFGTVKVGNYGYTF
TRBJ2-7,TRBV6-1,CASQDHPAGEQYF
TRBJ1-1,TRBV27,CASRDRGGETEAFF
TRBJ2-1,TRBV27,CASSLLGGTYNEQFF
TRBJ2-6,TRBV19,CASKVTGPYSGANVLTF
TRBJ1-4,TRBV5-6,CASSSRVGASHF
TRBJ1-1,TRBV27,CASSLQGVTEAFF
TRBJ2-7,TRBV4-1,CASSQASLAAPAYEQYF
TRBJ1-1,TRBV6-1,CASSSGQPNTEAFF
TRBJ1-5,TRBV5-6,CASSLATAQWPQHF
TRBJ2-7,TRBV18,CASSLTGTSGSYEQYF
TRBJ2-5,TRBV7-2,CASSLVSGTGGGETQYF
TRBJ1-1,TRBV19,CASSIAGVSAEAFF
TRBJ1-1,TRBV19,CASTTFTGTSNTEAFF
TRBJ2-5,TRBV6-5,CASSYSTSGRETQYF
TRBJ2-2,TRBV7-6,CASSLPGTGGTGELFF
TRBJ1-1,TRBV4-1,CASSPEARGTEAFF
TRBJ2-5,TRBV5-4,CASSPGLGGSETQYF
TRBJ2-7,TRBV19,CASTPGTIYEQYF
TRBJ2-5,TRBV5-5,CASSPRNLYQETQYF
TRBJ1-2,TRBV5-1,CASSPRTGPTGGYGYTF
TRBJ2-5,TRBV5-4,CASSLPDRTKAARETQYF
TRBJ1-5,TRBV18,CASSPTQGRQPQHF
TRBJ1-1,TRBV6-6,CASSYLTPEAFF
TRBJ1-5,TRBV2,CASSESSSQHF
TRBJ2-3,TRBV30,CAWIRLPPPTDTQYF
TRBJ1-5,TRBV30,CAWSVPRGMGNQPQHF
TRBJ2-3,TRBV10-3,CAISGGTGTDTQYF
TRBJ1-5,TRBV30,CAWSVLNSNQPQHF
TRBJ2-3,TRBV10-3,CAISVVFADRYRTDTQYF
TRBJ2-7,TRBV6-6,CAIASGGPYEQYF